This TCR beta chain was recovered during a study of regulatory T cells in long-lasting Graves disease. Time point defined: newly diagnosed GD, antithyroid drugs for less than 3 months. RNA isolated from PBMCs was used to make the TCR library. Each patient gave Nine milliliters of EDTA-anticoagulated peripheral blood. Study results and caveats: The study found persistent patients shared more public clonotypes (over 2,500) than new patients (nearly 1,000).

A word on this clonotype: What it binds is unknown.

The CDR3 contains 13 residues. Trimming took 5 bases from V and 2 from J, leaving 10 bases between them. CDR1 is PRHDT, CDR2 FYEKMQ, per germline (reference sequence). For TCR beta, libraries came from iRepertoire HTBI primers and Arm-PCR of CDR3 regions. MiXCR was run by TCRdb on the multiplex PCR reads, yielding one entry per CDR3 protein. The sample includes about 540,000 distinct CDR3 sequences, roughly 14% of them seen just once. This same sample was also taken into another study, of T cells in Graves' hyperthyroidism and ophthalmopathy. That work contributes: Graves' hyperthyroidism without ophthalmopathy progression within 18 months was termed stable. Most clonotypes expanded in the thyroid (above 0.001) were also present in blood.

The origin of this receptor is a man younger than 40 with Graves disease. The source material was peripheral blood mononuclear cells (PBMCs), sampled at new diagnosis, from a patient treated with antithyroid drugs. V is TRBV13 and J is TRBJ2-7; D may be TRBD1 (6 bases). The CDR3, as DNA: TGTGCCAGCAGCGGGACACCAACCTACGAGCAGTACTTC. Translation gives CASSGTPTYEQYF. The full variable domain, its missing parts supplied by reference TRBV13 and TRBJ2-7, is AAGVIQSPRHLIKEKRETATLKCYPIPRHDTVYWYQQGPGQDPQFLISFYEKMQSDKGSIPDRFSAQQFSDYHSELNMSSLELGDSALYFCASSGTPTYEQYFGPGTRLTVT.